The 32 T cell receptor beta chains in this list originate from one sample, sequenced in a study of blood T cells in healthy people across ages (dated by TCRdb to between 2014 and 2016). Libraries were constructed by 5' RACE. This sample was sequenced with an Illumina HiSeq 2500. A second roughly 6 to 11 cycle PCR used a sample-barcoded 5' primer and a J-beta primer mix. TCRdb applied fastp at Q25 and MiXCR to the public reads, then kept only in-frame beta chains. Each entry is one CDR3 protein sequence, shown with its most common DNA and genes. The sample records 600,000 to 1,000,000 distinct CDR3 sequences, 55% to 70% of which are singletons. In total, the top ten clones hold approximately 20% of the sample. The sample comprised blood. The receptors derive from a man aged 25-45 years in good health.

DNA for the CDR3: TGTGCCAGCAGCTTAGTTCCGGGGGGGCCTTACAATGAGCAGTTCTTC. Protein: CASSLVPGGPYNEQFF. This chain uses TRBV11-1 with TRBJ2-1; 8 bases are shared with TRBD2. The CDR3 has 16 residues. The ends lost 1 base at V and 4 bases at J; junction bases unmatched: 6. Germline V gives CDR1 SGHAT, CDR2 FQDESV (reference sequence).

In its sample, this clonotype was seen once. The chain has TRBV5-1 and TRBJ2-1, with 13 nucleotides matching TRBD2. The V gene's germline CDR1 is SGHRS and CDR2 YFSETQ. The CDR3 has 18 residues. V dropped 4 bases and J dropped 4; count of bases not matched to a gene: 11. CDR3 nucleotide sequence: TGCGCCAGCAGCCAAACTAGCGGGGGGGACCTCGATTACAATGAGCAGTTCTTC. It is translated as CASSQTSGGDLDYNEQFF.

The V gene is TRBV27, the J gene TRBJ2-6; 10 bases are shared with TRBD1. CDR3 length: 19 amino acids. Looked up from germline, CDR1 is MNHEY and CDR2 is SMNVEV (reference sequence). V lost 4 bases and J lost 1; bases outside the gene matches: 10. The chain's CDR3 is CASSSDRQGARSGANVLTF. CDR3 DNA: TGTGCCAGCAGTTCCGACCGACAGGGGGCGCGGTCTGGGGCCAACGTCCTGACTTTC.

This chain links TRBV30 with TRBJ2-1, with D possibly called TRBD1 or TRBD2 (5 bases each). From germline, CDR1 is GTSNPN and CDR2 SVGIG (reference sequence). CDR3 size: 11 residues. The V end was cut by 4 bases, the J end by 7 bases, with 8 bases between. The CDR3 spells CAWTGTNEQFF. In DNA form, the CDR3 reads TGTGCCTGGACAGGGACGAATGAGCAGTTCTTC.

The V call is TRBV7-8, the J call TRBJ2-3, with 7 bases lining up with TRBD1. The V gene's germline CDR1 is SGHVS and CDR2 FQNEAQ. Trimming cost V 3 bases and J 10 bases; bases outside gene matches: 4. The CDR3 has 12 residues. The CDR3 DNA is TGTGCCAGCAGCTTGAACAGGGGAGCGCAGTATTTT. It yields the protein CASSLNRGAQYF. Together with reference TRBV7-8 and TRBJ2-3, the CDR3 gives the full variable domain: GAGVSQSPRYKVAKRGQDVALRCDPISGHVSLFWYQQALGQGPEFLTYFQNEAQLDKSGLPSDRFFAERPEGSVSTLKIQRTQQEDSAVYLCASSLNRGAQYFGPGTRLTVL.

The chain uses TRBV7-2 and TRBJ2-1; either TRBD1 or TRBD2 may fit D (5 bases each). The germline V gene has CDR1 SGHTA and CDR2 FQGNSA. This CDR3 is built from 13 residues. V lost 3 bases and J 5 bases, leaving 8 bases between the germline ends. As DNA, the CDR3 is TGTGCCAGCAGCTTCTTGGGACACAATGAGCAGTTCTTC. This gives the protein CASSFLGHNEQFF. Full variable domain (outside the CDR3, taken from reference TRBV7-2 and TRBJ2-1): GAGVSQSPSNKVTEKGKDVELRCDPISGHTALYWYRQSLGQGLEFLIYFQGNSAPDKSGLPSDRFSAERTGGSVSTLTIQRTQQEDSAVYLCASSFLGHNEQFFGPGTRLTVL.

This clonotype was seen more than once but under ten times. CDR3 region: CASRQPGTSSTDTQYF. The DNA of the CDR3 is TGTGCCAGCAGACAACCCGGGACTAGCAGCACAGATACGCAGTATTTT. The chain carries TRBV6-2 or TRBV6-3 and TRBJ2-3; the match to TRBD2 covers 9 bases. V shed 6 bases and J 0 bases; nucleotides not matched to a gene: 7. Germline V CDR1 and CDR2: MNHEY, SVGEGT. CDR3 length equals 16 residues.

In DNA form, the CDR3 reads TGTGCCAGCACCCAGGGGGGCGCCAACGTCCTGACTTTC. Translating gives CASTQGGANVLTF. The V and J genes are TRBV18 and TRBJ2-6; a weak D match, TRBD1 (7 bases). V was shortened by 8 bases and J by 7 bases, with 12 bases between the two germline ends. The CDR3 sequence is 13 residues long. The germline gives CDR1 KGHSH, CDR2 LQKENI.

V gene TRBV20-1 combines with J gene TRBJ2-1, with D possibly matching TRBD2 (6 bases). Per the germline V gene, CDR1 is DFQATT and CDR2 is SNEGSKA (reference sequence). Trimming pared 0 bases from V and 8 bases from J, leaving 11 bases between. The CDR3 is 13 residues long. CDR3 sequence (DNA): TGCAGTGCTAGAGATCTGGCTAGCGATGAGCAGTTCTTC. As protein: CSARDLASDEQFF.

J is TRBJ1-5 and V is TRBV20-1, with D possibly matching TRBD1 (5 bases). CDR3 length: 14 amino acids. CDR1 is DFQATT, CDR2 SNEGSKA, per germline (reference sequence). With 0 bases removed from V and 5 bases from J, the gap between germline ends came to 11 bases. CDR3 nucleotide sequence: TGCAGTGCTAGAGATGAAGGGGCGGATCAGCCCCAGCATTTT. Translation: CSARDEGADQPQHF.

V usage is TRBV28 and J usage is TRBJ1-1, with TRBD1 matching 7 bases. Looked up from germline, CDR1 is MDHEN and CDR2 is SYDVKM. The CDR3 contains 15 residues. V lost 5 bases and J lost 2; bases outside the gene matches: 8. CDR3 protein: CASSAPGGGNTEAFF. CDR3 DNA: TGTGCCAGCAGTGCGCCAGGGGGAGGCAACACTGAAGCTTTCTTT. Complete variable domain (other parts from reference TRBV28 and TRBJ1-1): DVKVTQSSRYLVKRTGEKVFLECVQDMDHENMFWYRQDPGLGLRLIYFSYDVKMKEKGDIPEGYSVSREKKERFSLILESASTNQTSMYLCASSAPGGGNTEAFFGQGTRLTVV.

The CDR3 sequence is CATSRARGQEGQEQYF. CDR3 in DNA: TGTGCCACCAGCAGAGCCCGGGGTCAGGAGGGTCAGGAGCAGTACTTC. The chain links TRBV15 to TRBJ2-5; D is possibly TRBD2 (6 bases). Trimming shortened V by 1 base and J by 11 bases, and 23 bases separated the two germline ends. CDR1 and CDR2 from the germline V gene are LNHNV and YYDKDF (reference sequence). CDR3 length: 16 amino acids.

V is TRBV6-2 or TRBV6-3 and J is TRBJ2-6, with 11 bases aligning to TRBD2. With V trimmed by 5 bases and J by 0 bases, 12 bases remained unmatched. In germline, CDR1 is MNHEY, CDR2 SVGEGT. The CDR3 has 20 residues. The CDR3 region has the DNA TGTGCCAGCAGTAAGACCCTAGCGGGAGGTGATTTCTCTGGGGCCAACGTCCTGACTTTC. It encodes CASSKTLAGGDFSGANVLTF.

CDR3 nucleotides: TGTGCCAGCAGTGCTCAGCCCGGGGACACCCACAATGAGCAGTTCTTC. Translation: CASSAQPGDTHNEQFF. The V call is TRBV6-1, the J call TRBJ2-1; D is perhaps TRBD1 (6 bases). CDR1 and CDR2 (germline): MNHNS, SASEGT. CDR3 length: 16 amino acids. V lost 4 bases, J lost 5 bases, and 18 bases lay in between.

A single count supports this clonotype. This chain joins TRBV7-2 and TRBJ2-3; no reliable D call. From germline, CDR1 is SGHTA and CDR2 FQGNSA. The ends were cut back, 1 base at V and 4 bases at J, with 9 bases in the middle. This CDR3 has 14 amino acids. CDR3 sequence (DNA): TGTGCCAGCAGCTTAGTGTACACTTCAGATACGCAGTATTTT. This sequence encodes CASSLVYTSDTQYF.

At least ten counts were recorded for this clonotype. The chain combines TRBV29-1 with TRBJ2-1; D is uncertain. This CDR3 has 15 residues. Looked up from germline, CDR1 is SQVTM and CDR2 is ANQGSEA. Trimming stripped 4 bases from V and 0 bases from J, with 13 bases between. The CDR3 reads CSVVSGASSYNEQFF. The CDR3 DNA sequence: TGCAGCGTTGTTTCTGGAGCGAGCTCCTACAATGAGCAGTTCTTC.

Concerning this clonotype: At one boundary the junction diverges from the germline segment, which might be a read error. The J gene is TRBJ2-1, the V gene TRBV14, with unresolved D. The germline V gene encodes CDR1 SGHDN and CDR2 FVKESK. This CDR3 is 13 amino acids long. DNA of the CDR3: TGTGCCAGTAGCCAAGATATCTACAATGAGCAGTTCTTC. As protein: CASSQDIYNEQFF.

The CDR3 is CASRMSGTYTYEQYF. The CDR3 DNA follows: TGTGCCAGCAGGATGTCCGGGACCTACACCTACGAGCAGTACTTC. J is TRBJ2-7 and V is TRBV5-5; D possibly matches TRBD1 or TRBD2 (5 bases each). This CDR3 comprises 15 residues. Germline values: CDR1 SGHKS, CDR2 YYEKEE (reference sequence). V lost 5 bases to trimming and J lost 2 bases, with 17 bases between them.

V gene TRBV15 combines with J gene TRBJ2-5; D is possibly TRBD1 or TRBD2 (5 bases each). Germline V gives CDR1 LNHNV, CDR2 YYDKDF (reference sequence). This CDR3 is built from 14 residues. The germline V and J ends were trimmed by 1 base and 3 bases, with 9 bases remaining between them. CDR3: CATSRGGWEETQYF. CDR3 sequence (DNA): TGTGCCACCAGCAGAGGGGGGTGGGAAGAGACCCAGTACTTC.

The rearrangement links TRBV20-1 to TRBJ2-5; TRBD2 aligns across 8 bases. The CDR3 is 15 residues long. The V and J ends lost 6 bases and 4 bases, in that order; junction bases with no gene match: 13. The V gene's germline CDR1 is DFQATT and CDR2 SNEGSKA (reference sequence). CDR3 nucleotide sequence: TGCAGTGCCAACCCCAGCGGGGGAACGGGAGAGACCCAGTACTTC. Translated: CSANPSGGTGETQYF.

The V and J genes are TRBV21-1 and TRBJ2-5; no DNA check was done on the table's D call, TRBD2. TRBV21-1 is reported as a pseudogene. CDR3 size: 19 residues. CDR3 loop: CASSKLVSGDSGYQETQYF. For the CDR3, the DNA is TGTGCCAGCAGCAAGTTAGTCAGCGGTGACAGCGGGTACCAAGAGACCCAGTACTTC.

The table lists this clonotype with a few counts. This rearrangement joins TRBV29-1 to TRBJ2-1, with D hard to call. The V gene lost 7 bases and the J gene lost 0 bases, with 10 bases spanning the gap. Germline V gene lookup returns CDR1 SQVTM and CDR2 ANQGSEA. CDR3 length: 13 residues. CDR3 DNA: TGCAGCGCCGGGTTCGCCTCCTACAATGAGCAGTTCTTC. Amino acid sequence: CSAGFASYNEQFF.

This chain joins TRBV3-1 and TRBJ1-1; D not resolved. This CDR3 contains 14 residues. V dropped 4 bases and J dropped 2 bases, with 11 bases sitting between them. CDR1 is LGHDT, CDR2 YNNKEL, per germline (reference sequence). The CDR3 here is CASSPIDGNTEAFF. CDR3 bases: TGTGCCAGCAGCCCCATTGACGGTAACACTGAAGCTTTCTTT. Full variable domain (remainder filled in from reference TRBV3-1 and TRBJ1-1): DTAVSQTPKYLVTQMGNDKSIKCEQNLGHDTMYWYKQDSKKFLKIMFSYNNKELIINETVPNRFSPKSPDKAHLNLHINSLELGDSAVYFCASSPIDGNTEAFFGQGTRLTVV.

The chain recombines TRBV29-1 with TRBJ2-1; D remains unclear. V was trimmed by 2 bases and J by 7 bases, leaving 12 bases between them. Germline CDR1 reads SQVTM; CDR2 reads ANQGSEA. The CDR3 covers 13 residues. The CDR3 DNA follows: TGCAGCGTTGAATACGATTCGCCAAATGAGCAGTTCTTC. It translates to CSVEYDSPNEQFF.

This CDR3 is CASSGWKIYEQYF. The CDR3 DNA is TGTGCCAGCAGTGGATGGAAGATCTACGAGCAGTACTTC. V usage is TRBV2 and J usage is TRBJ2-4; D call uncertain. Matching the DNA end better, TRBJ2-7 makes the J call doubtful. The CDR3 length is 13 residues. Germline V gene data show CDR1 as SNHLY and CDR2 as FYNNEI.

This chain connects TRBV7-2 to TRBJ2-3, with 13 bases lining up with TRBD2. J lost 6 bases, V lost 5 bases, and 11 bases had no gene match. The CDR3 is 17 amino acids. Germline V gives CDR1 SGHTA, CDR2 FQGNSA. CDR3 protein: CASSPRLAGGDRDTQYF. DNA of the CDR3: TGTGCCAGCAGCCCCAGACTAGCGGGAGGTGATCGCGATACGCAGTATTTT.

Only a few counts were recorded for this clonotype. In DNA form, the CDR3 reads TGCAGTGCTAGAGATCAGAGGACCGGGACTAGCGGGAATGAGCAGTTCTTC. It specifies CSARDQRTGTSGNEQFF. The chain is built from TRBV20-1 and TRBJ2-1; 12 bases fit TRBD2. With 0 bases clipped from V and 7 bases from J, the junction kept 10 bases outside the gene matches. Per the germline V gene, CDR1 is DFQATT and CDR2 is SNEGSKA (reference sequence). The length of the CDR3 is 17 residues.

In its sample, this clonotype was seen many times. The V gene is TRBV4-3, the J gene TRBJ2-3; no clear D. Germline lookup yields CDR1 LGHNA and CDR2 YSLEER. V was shortened by 0 bases and J by 3 bases, with 10 bases between the two germline ends. The CDR3 is 15 amino acids. CDR3 protein: CASSQEGLMTDTQYF. The CDR3 nucleotides are TGCGCCAGCAGCCAAGAGGGATTAATGACAGATACGCAGTATTTT.

This chain joins TRBV6-5 and TRBJ2-2; D is undetermined. CDR3 size: 12 residues. Trimming took off 9 bases at V and 11 bases at J, with 16 bases between the two ends. Germline V gene sequence: CDR1 MNHEY, CDR2 SVGAGI. CDR3 sequence (DNA): TGTGCCAGGAGTACGACATGGAACGAGCTGTTTTTT. Protein sequence: CARSTTWNELFF.

The V and J genes are TRBV25-1 and TRBJ2-5; D is ambiguous. Germline values: CDR1 MGHDK, CDR2 SYGVNS. With 3 bases removed from V and 1 base from J, the gap between germline ends came to 6 bases. The CDR3 loop spans 13 amino acids. The CDR3 spells CASSDPSQETQYF. CDR3 coding DNA: TGTGCCAGCAGTGACCCCAGCCAAGAGACCCAGTACTTC.

The V gene is TRBV4-3, the J gene TRBJ2-3; TRBD1 matches 9 bases. The ends lost 4 bases at V and 2 bases at J; junction bases unmatched: 13. Germline V lookup: CDR1 LGHNA, CDR2 YSLEER. This CDR3 region has 18 residues. The CDR3 DNA reads TGCGCCAGCAGCCCCACATACGACAGGGGGGTTTACACAGATACGCAGTATTTT. Protein product: CASSPTYDRGVYTDTQYF.

This chain uses TRBV11-1 with TRBJ2-3, with TRBD2 as a possible D gene (6 bases). Germline lookup yields CDR1 SGHAT and CDR2 FQDESV (reference sequence). The CDR3 has 15 residues. V was clipped by 3 bases and J by 3 bases, with 13 bases between them. CDR3 residues: CASSFITSSTDTQYF. CDR3 DNA sequence: TGTGCCAGCAGCTTTATTACTAGCTCGACAGATACGCAGTATTTT.